The sequence of this TCR beta chain was determined in a study of T-cell memory formation after mild COVID-19. TCRdb recomputed calls from the 5' RACE reads with MiXCR, one row per CDR3 protein. Of under 700,000 distinct CDR3 sequences in the sample, roughly 21% were seen once. This CDR3 is 11 amino acids long. Trimming removed 8 bases at V and 3 bases at J, with 7 bases between. V usage is TRBV12-3 or TRBV12-4 and J usage is TRBJ1-2, with D unresolved. The material sequenced was PBMCs or a T cell subset sorted from them (not recorded which). The source of this sequence is an adult woman who had mild COVID-19 (a few samples of this study predate the infection). Cell type and time point are not known. CDR3 amino acids: CASFGHYGYTF. CDR3 nucleotide sequence: TGTGCCAGCTTCGGTCACTATGGCTACACCTTC.